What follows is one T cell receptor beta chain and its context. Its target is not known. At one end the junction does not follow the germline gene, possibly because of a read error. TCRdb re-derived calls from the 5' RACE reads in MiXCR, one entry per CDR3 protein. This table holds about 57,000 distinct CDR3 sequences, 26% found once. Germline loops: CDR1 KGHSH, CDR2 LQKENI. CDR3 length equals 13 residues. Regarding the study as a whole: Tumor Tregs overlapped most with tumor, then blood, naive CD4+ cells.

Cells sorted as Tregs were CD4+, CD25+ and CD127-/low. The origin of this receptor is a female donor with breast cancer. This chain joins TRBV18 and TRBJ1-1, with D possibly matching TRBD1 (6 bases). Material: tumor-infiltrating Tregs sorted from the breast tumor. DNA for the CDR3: TGTGCCAGCTCACCACGACAGGACACTGAAGCTTTCTTC. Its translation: CASSPRQDTEAFF. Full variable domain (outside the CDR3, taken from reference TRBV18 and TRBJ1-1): NAGVMQNPRHLVRRRGQEARLRCSPMKGHSHVYWYRQLPEEGLKFMVYLQKENIIDESGMPKERFSAEFPKEGPSILRIQQVVRGDSAAYFCASSPRQDTEAFFGQGTRLTVV.